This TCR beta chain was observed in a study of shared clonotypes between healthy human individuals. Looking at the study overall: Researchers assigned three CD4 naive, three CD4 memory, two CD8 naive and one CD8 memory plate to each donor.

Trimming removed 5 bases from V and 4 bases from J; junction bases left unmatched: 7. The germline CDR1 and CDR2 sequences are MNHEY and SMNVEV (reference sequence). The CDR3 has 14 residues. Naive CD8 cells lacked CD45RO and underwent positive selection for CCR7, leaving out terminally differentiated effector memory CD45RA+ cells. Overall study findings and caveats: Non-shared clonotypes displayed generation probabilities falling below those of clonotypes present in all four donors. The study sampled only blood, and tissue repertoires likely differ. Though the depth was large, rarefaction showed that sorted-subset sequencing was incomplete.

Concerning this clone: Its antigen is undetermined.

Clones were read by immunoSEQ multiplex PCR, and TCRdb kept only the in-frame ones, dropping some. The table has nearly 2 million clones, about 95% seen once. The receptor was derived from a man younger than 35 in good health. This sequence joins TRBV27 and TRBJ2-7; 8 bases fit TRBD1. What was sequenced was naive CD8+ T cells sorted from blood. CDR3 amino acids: CASSPDRVRYEQYF. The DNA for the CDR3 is TGTGCCAGCAGTCCGGACAGGGTCCGGTACGAGCAGTACTTC.